The rows below give T cell receptor beta chains drawn from one sample of a study of blood T cell repertoires in COVID-19. Measured with immunoSEQ multiplex PCR; TCRdb has only the in-frame clones, and not every one. Of around 200,000 clones listed, roughly 90% are singletons. What was sequenced was peripheral blood. These TCRs come from a man between 35 and 55 years old with acute or convalescent COVID-19. CDR3s include the opening cysteine and the closing phenylalanine or tryptophan. The D gene is left open where the match is weak.

TRBD1 | TRBV28 | CAIRTGDLTEAFF
NA | TRBV5-1 | CASSPGLGSPLHF
NA | TRBV20-1 | CSASRSGDQPQHF
NA | TRBV3-1/TRBV3-2 | CASSQGQGHSNQPQHF
TRBD1 | TRBV2 | CASSVGQGPILGGELFF
TRBD1 | TRBV9 | CASSVATGTGHEQYF
NA | TRBV12-3/TRBV12-4 | CASSLGHSVPLHF
NA | TRBV5-6 | CASSLRQGNGSPLHF
TRBD1 | TRBV7-9 | CASSSRRDSLYEQYF
TRBD1 | TRBV4-2 | CASSQGDRAGNQPQHF
NA | TRBV6-5 | CASSRTGKEGYTF
TRBD1 | TRBV5-1 | CASSRTGGGGANVLTF
NA | TRBV7-8 | CASSLGGGTEAFF
NA | TRBV6-5 | CASSYSGLHSYNEQFF
NA | TRBV12-3/TRBV12-4 | CASSLVQPGELFF
TRBD1 | TRBV4-3 | CASSRGEDRGNTEAFF
NA | TRBV5-5 | CASSVQGTDTQYF
TRBD2 | TRBV2 | CASSPLLAGEETQYF
TRBD1 | TRBV19 | CASSGGRQGSTGELFF
TRBD2 | TRBV5-1 | CASRAGGHGTDTQYF
NA | TRBV2 | CASSGQGSANEKLFF
NA | TRBV7-3 | CASSLIGGPEAGELFF
TRBD2 | TRBV19 | CASSTILAGDNEQFF
TRBD1 | TRBV19 | CASTPGTGGSYEQYF
NA | TRBV10-3 | CAIRNGQGKETQYF
NA | TRBV20-1 | CSASLLGGGVDEKLFF
TRBD2 | TRBV6-4 | CASQETSGGTDTQYF
TRBD1 | TRBV5-1 | CASSLQGNEKLFF
NA | TRBV4-1 | CASSQESDTVYEQYF
TRBD2 | TRBV7-9 | CASSFLTSGSTDTQYF